One sample yielded the 16 T cell receptor beta chains listed below, sequenced in a study of T cells in Graves' hyperthyroidism and ophthalmopathy. There were TCR beta CDR3 regions amplified from RNA transcripts. Researchers ran a first-round RT-PCR on the TCR CDR3 using the HTBI primer set. TCRdb re-called the multiplex PCR reads through MiXCR, storing one row per CDR3 protein. Altogether about 360,000 distinct CDR3 sequences are present, around 14% being singletons, with the ten largest covering around 9.2%. Sequencing was performed on blood. The receptor set was obtained from a woman aged 18-35 years with Graves' hyperthyroidism.

The V gene is TRBV4-1, the J gene TRBJ1-3; D unresolved. In germline, CDR1 is MGHRA, CDR2 YSYEKL. Trimming removed 2 bases from V and 0 bases from J, with 14 bases in between. This CDR3 contains 17 residues. CDR3 nucleotide sequence: TGCGCCAGCAGCCAAAGTGGGCAACGCTACTCTGGAAACACCATATATTTT. Protein: CASSQSGQRYSGNTIYF.

The V and J genes are TRBV30 and TRBJ2-1, with no clear D. Looked up from germline, CDR1 is GTSNPN and CDR2 is SVGIG (reference sequence). This CDR3 comprises 11 residues. V dropped 5 bases and J dropped 8 bases, with 10 bases sitting between them. CDR3 in amino acids: CAWERIDEQFF. CDR3 DNA sequence: TGTGCCTGGGAACGCATCGATGAGCAGTTCTTC.

This clonotype showed up many times. The rearrangement joins TRBV5-1 to TRBJ2-3; 9 nucleotides agree with TRBD2. Trimming took 2 bases from V and 4 from J; bases not matched to a gene: 5. Per the germline V gene, CDR1 is SGHRS and CDR2 is YFSETQ. The CDR3 runs 15 residues. The DNA of the CDR3 is TGCGCCAGCAGCTTACGGCGGGGGGGCCCAGATACGCAGTATTTT. This encodes CASSLRRGGPDTQYF.

In its sample, this clonotype was seen many times. The chain joins TRBV3-1 to TRBJ1-2; no clear D gene. Germline V gene lookup returns CDR1 LGHDT and CDR2 YNNKEL (reference sequence). The CDR3 is 15 amino acids. V lost 0 bases and J lost 0, with 8 bases in between. The CDR3 region has the DNA TGTGCCAGCAGCCAAGAGGCGGTCACTAACTATGGCTACACCTTC. It is translated as CASSQEAVTNYGYTF. The whole variable domain, remainder taken from reference TRBV3-1 and TRBJ1-2, is DTAVSQTPKYLVTQMGNDKSIKCEQNLGHDTMYWYKQDSKKFLKIMFSYNNKELIINETVPNRFSPKSPDKAHLNLHINSLELGDSAVYFCASSQEAVTNYGYTFGSGTRLTVV.

This clonotype was detected many times. This rearrangement joins TRBV3-1 to TRBJ2-2; 8 nucleotides line up with TRBD2. The J segment lost 1 base and the V segment lost 0 bases, leaving 4 bases of the junction unmatched. CDR1 and CDR2 from the germline V gene are LGHDT and YNNKEL (reference sequence). CDR3 length equals 17 residues. The CDR3 coding sequence is TGTGCCAGCAGCCAAGATCGTAGCGGGGTGAACACCGGGGAGCTGTTTTTT. This sequence encodes CASSQDRSGVNTGELFF.

This sequence joins TRBV12-3 or TRBV12-4 and TRBJ2-7; 9 bases agree with TRBD1. V gave up 7 bases and J gave up 2 bases; unmatched junction bases: 6. The CDR3 is made up of 14 amino acids. The CDR3 spells CASTRQGGPYEQYF. The CDR3 DNA reads TGTGCCAGCACCAGACAGGGGGGTCCCTACGAGCAGTACTTC.

This clonotype came up many times. This chain joins TRBV27 and TRBJ2-7; the D is unclear. V was cut by 5 bases and J by 4 bases, with 12 bases left in between. The CDR3 spans 13 residues. The germline V gene has CDR1 MNHEY and CDR2 SMNVEV (reference sequence). Here the CDR3 DNA reads TGTGCCAGCAGTCCGGGTAGAAAATACGAGCAGTACTTC. It encodes CASSPGRKYEQYF.

The CDR3 protein is CASSEYSGQSAYEQYF. For the CDR3, the DNA is TGTGCCAGCAGTGAATATAGCGGACAGTCCGCCTACGAGCAGTACTTC. V gene TRBV25-1 combines with J gene TRBJ2-7; TRBD1 or TRBD2 may be the D gene (6 bases each). This CDR3 is built from 16 residues. Germline V gene lookup returns CDR1 MGHDK and CDR2 SYGVNS. V lost 0 bases, J lost 2 bases, and 14 bases lay in between.

About this clonotype: It may be a read error: a sequence one base away is much more abundant. DNA of the CDR3: TGCGCCAGCAGCACCTCCGGGACAGAGCACAATGAGCAGTTCTTC. It specifies CASSTSGTEHNEQFF. This sequence joins TRBV5-1 and TRBJ2-1, with 7 bases identical to TRBD1. V dropped 4 bases and J dropped 5; count of bases not matched to a gene: 9. The CDR3 is 15 amino acids. Germline CDR1 SGHRS, CDR2 YFSETQ.

There are many counts of this clonotype. The V gene is TRBV7-9, the J gene TRBJ1-1; D unclear. The CDR3 runs to 14 residues. V dropped 5 bases and J dropped 1 base, with 11 bases sitting between them. Germline V gene lookup returns CDR1 SEHNR and CDR2 FQNEAQ (reference sequence). In DNA, the CDR3 is TGTGCCAGCAGCGCCCAGAACGGGAACACTGAAGCTTTCTTT. As protein: CASSAQNGNTEAFF.

The chain joins TRBV6-6 to TRBJ2-5; perhaps TRBD2 as D (6 bases). This CDR3 has 18 amino acids. V dropped 2 bases and J dropped 0 bases, with 19 bases sitting between them. Looked up from germline, CDR1 is MNHNY and CDR2 is SVGAGI (reference sequence). CDR3 sequence (DNA): TGTGCCAGCAGTTACACTGCGGTACTAGCCCCCTACCAAGAGACCCAGTACTTC. Amino acid sequence: CASSYTAVLAPYQETQYF.

This clonotype was detected many times. The CDR3 here is CASSSTGSGTEAFF. DNA of the CDR3: TGCGCCAGCAGTTCGACAGGGTCTGGTACTGAAGCTTTCTTT. The J gene is TRBJ1-1, the V gene TRBV5-1; 7 positions agree with TRBD1. Germline V lookup: CDR1 SGHRS, CDR2 YFSETQ. The V gene end was trimmed by 5 bases and the J gene end by 5 bases; junction bases not matched to a gene: 9. This CDR3 region has 14 residues.

The sample holds many counts of this clonotype. DNA of the CDR3: TGCAGTGCTAGAGTGGGGACAATCGGTGGGCCCCTCCACTTT. The encoded protein is CSARVGTIGGPLHF. V and J are TRBV20-1 and TRBJ1-6; a possible D gene is TRBD1 (6 bases). The CDR3 length is 14 residues. The V gene's germline CDR1 is DFQATT and CDR2 SNEGSKA (reference sequence). V was pared by 1 base and J by 13 bases, with 17 bases between.

This clonotype turned up a few times. The chain carries TRBV12-3 or TRBV12-4 and TRBJ1-5; D perhaps matches TRBD1 (6 bases). Trimming shortened V by 1 base and J by 3 bases, and 10 bases separated the two germline ends. CDR3 length: 15 residues. CDR3 sequence reads: CASSLGQAPNQPQHF. DNA of the CDR3: TGTGCCAGCAGTTTAGGACAGGCCCCCAATCAGCCCCAGCATTTT.

In this sample, this clonotype turned up many times. The chain couples TRBV3-1 to TRBJ2-1; 9 bases line up with TRBD2. Losses at the gene ends were 0 bases for V and 10 bases for J; bases not matched to a gene: 4. The length of the CDR3 is 14 residues. Germline V lookup: CDR1 LGHDT, CDR2 YNNKEL (reference sequence). CDR3 loop: CASSQEGLAGEQFF. The CDR3 nucleotides are TGTGCCAGCAGCCAAGAGGGACTAGCAGGAGAGCAGTTCTTC.

The chain employs TRBV10-1 and TRBJ2-7, with D perhaps TRBD1 (5 bases). Between the trimmed V and J ends, which lost 2 bases and 4 bases, there was a span of 15 bases. The V gene's germline CDR1 is WNHNN and CDR2 SYGVQD (reference sequence). This CDR3 spans 15 amino acids. CDR3 in amino acids: CASSETRVGFYEQYF. In nucleotides, the CDR3 is TGCGCCAGCAGTGAGACCAGGGTCGGGTTTTACGAGCAGTACTTC.